The 18 T cell receptor beta chains in this list originate from one sample, sequenced in a study of patients and donors after allogeneic stem cell transplantation. TCRdb reanalysed the RT-PCR reads using MiXCR and keeps one entry per CDR3 protein. The sample yields about a million distinct CDR3 sequences, about 20% seen once. The sequencing input was blood, either unsorted or a sorted T cell fraction (not recorded which). The receptors were gathered from a human donor who was either an allogeneic HSCT recipient or a stem cell or donor lymphocyte infusion donor (not recorded which). It is not recorded whose cells these are; they may come from a transplant donor.

J is TRBJ2-1 and V is TRBV25-1, with TRBD2 identical over 7 bases. With 3 bases clipped from V and 4 bases from J, the junction kept 15 bases outside the gene matches. This CDR3 is built from 18 residues. The germline gives CDR1 MGHDK, CDR2 SYGVNS. The CDR3 DNA reads as TGTGCCAGCAGTGATAGTCCATCGGCTAGCGGAAAGTACAATGAGCAGTTCTTC. Protein product: CASSDSPSASGKYNEQFF.

A single count supports this clonotype. The gene calls are TRBV6-5 and TRBJ2-3; no definite D call. CDR1 is MNHEY, CDR2 SVGAGI, per germline. V was cut by 4 bases and J by 1 base, with 15 bases left in between. This CDR3 comprises 16 residues. The CDR3 reads CASSSLPAARTDTQYF. The DNA of the CDR3 is TGTGCCAGCAGTTCCCTCCCGGCAGCCCGCACAGATACGCAGTATTTT.

This clonotype occurred a few times. The chain joins TRBV12-3 or TRBV12-4 to TRBJ1-5; D perhaps matches TRBD1 (6 bases). V dropped 5 bases and J dropped 2 bases, with 13 bases sitting between them. This CDR3 is built from 15 residues. CDR3 loop: CASSPQGTGNQPQHF. In DNA form, the CDR3 reads TGTGCCAGCAGTCCACAGGGTACGGGCAATCAGCCCCAGCATTTT.

This clonotype was recorded a few times. The gene calls are TRBV20-1 and TRBJ2-1; maybe TRBD2 (7 bases). This CDR3 has 16 residues. V was cut by 0 bases and J by 0 bases, with 12 bases left in between. The germline V gene encodes CDR1 DFQATT and CDR2 SNEGSKA (reference sequence). CDR3 sequence: CSARDMGGASYNEQFF. CDR3 bases: TGCAGTGCTAGAGATATGGGGGGGGCCTCCTACAATGAGCAGTTCTTC.

The table lists this clonotype with a count of one. This chain connects TRBV9 to TRBJ1-1; 8 nucleotides agree with TRBD1. The V gene's germline CDR1 is SGDLS and CDR2 YYNGEE. The CDR3 is 15 amino acids. Trimming took 0 bases from V and 4 from J; bases not matched to a gene: 5. CDR3 coding DNA: TGTGCCAGCAGCGTAGGTTTGGACAGGGCCACTGAAGCTTTCTTT. Translation: CASSVGLDRATEAFF.

This clonotype has ten or more counts. This chain joins TRBV7-2 and TRBJ1-2; 8 nucleotides align to TRBD1. V shed 1 base and J 2 bases; nucleotides not matched to a gene: 3. This CDR3 comprises 15 residues. Germline V gives CDR1 SGHTA, CDR2 FQGNSA. CDR3 in amino acids: CASSLEQGVNYGYTF. CDR3 sequence (DNA): TGTGCCAGCAGCTTAGAACAGGGGGTAAACTATGGCTACACCTTC.

This clonotype was detected a few times. V usage is TRBV6-2 or TRBV6-3 and J usage is TRBJ2-7; TRBD1 matches at 8 bases. V trimming: 10 bases; J trimming: 2 bases; junction bases outside the gene matches: 10. CDR1 is MNHEY, CDR2 SVGEGT, per germline. The CDR3 has 14 amino acids. The CDR3 sequence: CATRGQGSTYEQYF. CDR3 DNA: TGTGCCACCCGAGGACAGGGCTCTACCTACGAGCAGTACTTC.

The sample holds a few counts of this clonotype. Here the CDR3 reads CASSRRAGELFF. The CDR3 DNA is TGTGCCAGCAGTCGAAGGGCCGGGGAGCTGTTTTTT. The V gene is TRBV6-5, the J gene TRBJ2-2; D is undetermined. The CDR3 spans 12 residues. V was clipped by 5 bases and J by 6 bases, with 7 bases between them. Looked up from germline, CDR1 is MNHEY and CDR2 is SVGAGI.

There are a few counts of this clonotype. V is TRBV12-3 or TRBV12-4 and J is TRBJ1-1; D call uncertain. The CDR3 is 13 amino acids. The V end lost 3 bases, the J end lost 1 base, and 6 bases lay between the germline ends. The CDR3 loop is CASSFLSNTEAFF. CDR3 bases: TGTGCCAGCAGTTTTTTATCGAACACTGAAGCTTTCTTT.

The J gene is TRBJ2-1, the V gene TRBV19; D is possibly TRBD1 or TRBD2 (6 bases each). The CDR3 spans 14 residues. The V gene's germline CDR1 is LNHDA and CDR2 SQIVND (reference sequence). The V end lost 10 bases, the J end lost 6 bases, and 19 bases lay between the germline ends. The CDR3 DNA follows: TGTGCCACCAGGAGGGGGAGAGACCTCAATGAGCAGTTCTTC. It yields the protein CATRRGRDLNEQFF. Full variable domain (remainder filled in from reference TRBV19 and TRBJ2-1): DGGITQSPKYLFRKEGQNVTLSCEQNLNHDAMYWYRQDPGQGLRLIYYSQIVNDFQKGDIAEGYSVSREKKESFPLTVTSAQKNPTAFYLCATRRGRDLNEQFFGPGTRLTVL.

This clonotype has a handful of counts. This sequence joins TRBV20-1 and TRBJ2-3; no reliable D call. Germline lookup yields CDR1 DFQATT and CDR2 SNEGSKA (reference sequence). This CDR3 is 13 amino acids long. Trimming removed 3 bases at V and 2 bases at J, with 9 bases between. This CDR3 reads CSASSSITDTQYF. The CDR3 DNA reads TGCAGTGCTAGCTCTAGTATCACAGATACGCAGTATTTT.

This clonotype was found a few times. The chain has TRBV12-3 or TRBV12-4 and TRBJ2-3; D is possibly TRBD2 (6 bases). Between the trimmed V and J ends, which lost 4 bases and 4 bases, there was a span of 15 bases. The CDR3 sequence is 15 residues long. CDR3 nucleotide sequence: TGTGCCAGCAGTTCTAGTGGGAGGTATGCAGATACGCAGTATTTT. Translating it yields CASSSSGRYADTQYF.

This clonotype was picked up a small number of times. The chain couples TRBV5-1 to TRBJ2-1; 11 bases agree with TRBD2. The J segment lost 3 bases and the V segment lost 4 bases, leaving 12 bases of the junction unmatched. Germline V CDR1 and CDR2: SGHRS, YFSETQ. The CDR3 loop spans 18 amino acids. CDR3 in amino acids: CASSRGLAAPPLYNEQFF. Here the CDR3 DNA reads TGCGCCAGCAGCCGGGGACTAGCGGCCCCCCCCCTCTACAATGAGCAGTTCTTC.

In its sample, this clonotype was seen a few times. The V and J genes are TRBV29-1 and TRBJ2-7; 11 nucleotides match TRBD2. Germline-derived CDR1 and CDR2 are SQVTM and ANQGSEA. There are 15 residues in the CDR3. V gave up 2 bases and J gave up 0 bases; unmatched junction bases: 3. The chain's CDR3 is CSVELAGGSSYEQYF. The DNA of the CDR3 is TGCAGCGTTGAACTAGCGGGGGGAAGCTCCTACGAGCAGTACTTC.

The chain uses TRBV13 and TRBJ2-2; D is undetermined. Germline CDR1 and CDR2: PRHDT and FYEKMQ (reference sequence). Trimming pared 2 bases from V and 0 bases from J, leaving 7 bases between. The CDR3 is 15 amino acids. As DNA, the CDR3 is TGTGCCAGCAGCTTATTAGGACCGAACACCGGGGAGCTGTTTTTT. It encodes CASSLLGPNTGELFF.

The chain joins TRBV20-1 to TRBJ2-1; 8 nucleotides agree with TRBD2. Germline CDR1 is DFQATT and CDR2 is SNEGSKA (reference sequence). V dropped 3 bases and J dropped 5; count of bases not matched to a gene: 6. The CDR3 extends over 14 amino acids. The CDR3: CSARKRGLNNEQFF. The CDR3 region has the DNA TGCAGTGCTAGGAAGCGGGGGCTAAACAATGAGCAGTTCTTC.

The table lists this clonotype with a few counts. The rearrangement uses TRBV6-1 and TRBJ1-2; 9 positions agree with TRBD1. V dropped 6 bases and J dropped 3; count of bases not matched to a gene: 8. This CDR3 has 15 amino acids. The germline V gene encodes CDR1 MNHNS and CDR2 SASEGT. The CDR3 spells CASRGRDRADYGYTF. The DNA for the CDR3 is TGTGCCAGCAGGGGCCGGGACAGGGCCGACTATGGCTACACCTTC.

This clonotype was seen a few times. The rearrangement links TRBV6-1 to TRBJ2-1, with 8 bases lining up with TRBD2. The CDR3 sequence is 15 residues long. CDR1 and CDR2 from the germline V gene are MNHNS and SASEGT. V dropped 6 bases and J dropped 3; count of bases not matched to a gene: 7. The CDR3 protein is CASSNGGDRYNEQFF. The CDR3, as DNA: TGTGCCAGCAGCAACGGGGGGGATCGCTACAATGAGCAGTTCTTC.